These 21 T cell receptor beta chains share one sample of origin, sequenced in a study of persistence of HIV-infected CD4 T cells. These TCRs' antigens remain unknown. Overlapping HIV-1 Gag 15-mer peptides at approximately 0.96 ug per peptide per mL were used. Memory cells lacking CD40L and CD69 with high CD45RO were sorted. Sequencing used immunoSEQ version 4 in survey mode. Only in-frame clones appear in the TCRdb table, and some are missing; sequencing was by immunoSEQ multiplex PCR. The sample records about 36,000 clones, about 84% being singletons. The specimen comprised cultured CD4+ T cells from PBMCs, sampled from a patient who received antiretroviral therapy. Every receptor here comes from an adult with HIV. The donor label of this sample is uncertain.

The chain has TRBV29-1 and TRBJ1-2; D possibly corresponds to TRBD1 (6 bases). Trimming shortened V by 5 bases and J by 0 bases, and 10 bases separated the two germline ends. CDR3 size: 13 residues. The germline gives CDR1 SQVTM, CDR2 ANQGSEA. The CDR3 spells CSVQDSTNYGYTF. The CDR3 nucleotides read TGCAGCGTTCAGGACAGTACTAACTATGGCTACACCTTC.

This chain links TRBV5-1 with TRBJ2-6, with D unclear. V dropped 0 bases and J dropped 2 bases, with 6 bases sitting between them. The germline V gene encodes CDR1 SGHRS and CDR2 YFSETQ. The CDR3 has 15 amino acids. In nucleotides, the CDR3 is TGCGCCAGCAGCTTGGTGGGTGCTGGGGCCAACGTCCTGACTTTC. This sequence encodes CASSLVGAGANVLTF.

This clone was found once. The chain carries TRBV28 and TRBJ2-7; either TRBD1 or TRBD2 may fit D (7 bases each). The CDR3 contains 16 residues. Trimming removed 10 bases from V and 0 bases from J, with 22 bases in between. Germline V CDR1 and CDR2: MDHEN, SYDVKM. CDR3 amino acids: CATQRGDRASSYEQYF. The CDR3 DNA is TGTGCCACCCAGCGGGGTGACAGGGCAAGCTCCTACGAGCAGTACTTC.

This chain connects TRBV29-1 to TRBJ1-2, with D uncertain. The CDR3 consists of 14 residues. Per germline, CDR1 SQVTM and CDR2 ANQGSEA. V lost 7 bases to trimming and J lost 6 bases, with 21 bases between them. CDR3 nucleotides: TGCAGCGCCCCTATGGGAACATGGCCTGATGGCTACACCTTC. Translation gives CSAPMGTWPDGYTF.

CDR3 nucleotide sequence: TGTGCCAGCAGCTTTGGACAGGGGAAAGGCACCGGGGAGCTGTTTTTT. Amino acid sequence: CASSFGQGKGTGELFF. This chain connects TRBV7-3 to TRBJ2-2; 9 nucleotides align to TRBD1. The CDR3 loop spans 16 amino acids. Germline trimming cut 3 bases from V and 4 bases from J; bases unmatched to any gene: 6. CDR1 and CDR2 from the germline V gene are SGHTA and FQGTGA.

In DNA, the CDR3 is TGTGCCAGCAGCCCGACTGCTGCGGGGGGCCGAGAGACCCAGTACTTC. The encoded protein is CASSPTAAGGRETQYF. The rearrangement joins TRBV7-6 to TRBJ2-5; 8 nucleotides match TRBD2. V trimming: 5 bases; J trimming: 4 bases; junction bases outside the gene matches: 12. From germline, CDR1 is SGHVS and CDR2 FNYEAQ. The CDR3 is 16 amino acids.

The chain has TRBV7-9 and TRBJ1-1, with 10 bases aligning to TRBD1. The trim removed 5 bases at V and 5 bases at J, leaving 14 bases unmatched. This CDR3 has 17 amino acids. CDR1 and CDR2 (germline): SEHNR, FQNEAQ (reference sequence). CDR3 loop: CASSTGTGASVGTEAFF. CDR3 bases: TGTGCCAGCAGCACCGGGACAGGGGCATCCGTTGGGACTGAAGCTTTCTTT.

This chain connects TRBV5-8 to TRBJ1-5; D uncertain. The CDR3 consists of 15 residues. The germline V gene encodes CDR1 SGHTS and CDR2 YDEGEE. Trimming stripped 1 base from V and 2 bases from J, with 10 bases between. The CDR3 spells CASSLRLARNQPQHF. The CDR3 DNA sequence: TGTGCCAGCAGCTTGCGTCTCGCGCGCAATCAGCCCCAGCATTTT.

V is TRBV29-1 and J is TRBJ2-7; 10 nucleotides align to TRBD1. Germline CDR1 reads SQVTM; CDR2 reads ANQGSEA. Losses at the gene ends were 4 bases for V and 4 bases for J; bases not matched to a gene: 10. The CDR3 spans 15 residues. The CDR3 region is CSVAWMGQGRYEQYF. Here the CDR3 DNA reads TGCAGCGTTGCCTGGATGGGACAGGGGAGGTACGAGCAGTACTTC.

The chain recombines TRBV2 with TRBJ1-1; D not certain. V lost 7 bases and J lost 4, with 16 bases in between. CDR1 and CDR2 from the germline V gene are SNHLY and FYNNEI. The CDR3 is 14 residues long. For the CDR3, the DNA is TGTGCCAGCACCGAACTCGTGGGGAGCACTGAAGCTTTCTTT. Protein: CASTELVGSTEAFF.

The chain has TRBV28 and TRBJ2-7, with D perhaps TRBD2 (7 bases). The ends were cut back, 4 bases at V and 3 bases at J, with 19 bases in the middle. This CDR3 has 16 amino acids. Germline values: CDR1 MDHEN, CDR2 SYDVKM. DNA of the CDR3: TGTGCCAGCAGTTATCACTCCCGGGGGGCCGGCTACGAGCAGTACTTC. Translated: CASSYHSRGAGYEQYF.

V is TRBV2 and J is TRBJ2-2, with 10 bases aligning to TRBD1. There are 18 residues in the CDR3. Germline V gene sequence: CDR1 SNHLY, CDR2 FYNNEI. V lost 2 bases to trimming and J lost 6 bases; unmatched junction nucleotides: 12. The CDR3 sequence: CASSESVPGQGNPGELFF. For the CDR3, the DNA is TGTGCCAGCAGTGAAAGCGTCCCGGGACAGGGGAATCCCGGGGAGCTGTTTTTT.

The CDR3 DNA reads as TGTGCCAGTGGTCCTATAGCGGGGGGGAAATACAATGAGCAGTTCTTC. Amino acid sequence: CASGPIAGGKYNEQFF. The chain carries TRBV19 and TRBJ2-1; 11 nucleotides align to TRBD2. The V segment lost 8 bases and the J segment 4 bases; nucleotides outside the gene matches: 10. The CDR3 has 16 residues. Per the germline V gene, CDR1 is LNHDA and CDR2 is SQIVND (reference sequence).

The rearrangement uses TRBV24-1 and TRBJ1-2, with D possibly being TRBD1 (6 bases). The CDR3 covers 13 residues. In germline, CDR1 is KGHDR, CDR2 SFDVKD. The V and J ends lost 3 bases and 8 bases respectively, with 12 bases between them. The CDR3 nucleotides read TGTGCCACCAGTGATAACAGGGAGTGGGGCTACACCTTC. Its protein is CATSDNREWGYTF.

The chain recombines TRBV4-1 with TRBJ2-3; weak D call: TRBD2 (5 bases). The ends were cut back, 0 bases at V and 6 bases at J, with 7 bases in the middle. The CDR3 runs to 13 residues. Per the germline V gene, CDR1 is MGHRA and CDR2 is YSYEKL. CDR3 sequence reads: CASSQDRRDTQYF. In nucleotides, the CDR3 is TGCGCCAGCAGCCAAGATAGGAGGGATACGCAGTATTTT.

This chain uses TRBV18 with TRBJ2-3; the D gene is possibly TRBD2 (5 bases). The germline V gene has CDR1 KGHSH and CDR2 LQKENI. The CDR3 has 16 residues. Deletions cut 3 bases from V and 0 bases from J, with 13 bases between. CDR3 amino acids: CASSPFGGRSTDTQYF. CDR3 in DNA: TGTGCCAGCTCACCCTTCGGAGGCCGGAGCACAGATACGCAGTATTTT.

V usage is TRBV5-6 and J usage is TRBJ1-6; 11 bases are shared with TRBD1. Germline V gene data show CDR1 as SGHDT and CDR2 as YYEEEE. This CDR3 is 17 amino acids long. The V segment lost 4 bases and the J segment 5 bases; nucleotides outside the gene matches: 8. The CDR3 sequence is CASSPGQGARNNSPLHF. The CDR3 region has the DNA TGTGCCAGCAGCCCCGGACAGGGGGCTCGGAATAATTCACCCCTCCACTTT.

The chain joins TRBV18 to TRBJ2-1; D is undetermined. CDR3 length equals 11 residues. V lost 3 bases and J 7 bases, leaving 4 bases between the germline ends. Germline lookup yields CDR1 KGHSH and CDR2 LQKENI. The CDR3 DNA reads TGTGCCAGCTCACCTCAAAATGAGCAGTTCTTC. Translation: CASSPQNEQFF.

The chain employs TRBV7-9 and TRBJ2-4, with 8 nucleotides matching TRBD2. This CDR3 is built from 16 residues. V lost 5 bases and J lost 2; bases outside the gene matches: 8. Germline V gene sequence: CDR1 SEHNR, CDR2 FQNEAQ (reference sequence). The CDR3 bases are TGTGCCAGCAGCCCCCGGCGGGGGGAGACCAAAAACATTCAGTACTTC. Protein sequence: CASSPRRGETKNIQYF.

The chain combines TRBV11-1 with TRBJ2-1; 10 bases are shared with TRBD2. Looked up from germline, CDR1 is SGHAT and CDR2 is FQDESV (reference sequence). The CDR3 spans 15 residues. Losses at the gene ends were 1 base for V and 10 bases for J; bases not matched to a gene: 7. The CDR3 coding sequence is TGTGCCAGCAGCTTAGGCCTAGCGGGGGCCTTCGAGCAGTTCTTC. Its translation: CASSLGLAGAFEQFF. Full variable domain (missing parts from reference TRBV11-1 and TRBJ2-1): EAEVAQSPRYKITEKSQAVAFWCDPISGHATLYWYRQILGQGPELLVQFQDESVVDDSQLPKDRFSAERLKGVDSTLKIQPAELGDSAMYLCASSLGLAGAFEQFFGPGTRLTVL.

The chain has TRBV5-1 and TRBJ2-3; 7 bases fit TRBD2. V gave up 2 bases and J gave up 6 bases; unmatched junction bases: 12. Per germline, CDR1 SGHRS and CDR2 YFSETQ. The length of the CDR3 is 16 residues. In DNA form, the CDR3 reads TGCGCCAGCAGCTTTTCAGGACTAGTTGGGGCGGATACGCAGTATTTT. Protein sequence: CASSFSGLVGADTQYF. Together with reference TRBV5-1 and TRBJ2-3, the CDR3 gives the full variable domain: KAGVTQTPRYLIKTRGQQVTLSCSPISGHRSVSWYQQTPGQGLQFLFEYFSETQRNKGNFPGRFSGRQFSNSRSEMNVSTLELGDSALYLCASSFSGLVGADTQYFGPGTRLTVL.